A few counts support the clone carrying this T cell receptor (beta chain). What it binds is unknown. This entry comes from a study of graft-versus-host responses after intestinal transplantation. The wider study: Multivisceral, liver-intestinal, or isolated intestinal grafts were transplanted into recipients.

Study-wide results and caveats: Peak circulating GvH clone levels were associated with early post-transplant HvG declines. High graft-versus-host to host-versus-graft clonal ratios were seen in allografts of patients with graft-donor T cell macrochimerism.

CDR1 is MNHEY, CDR2 SVGAGI, per germline. The CDR3 is made up of 14 amino acids. The V end was cut by 0 bases, the J end by 6 bases, with 9 bases between. The table came from immunoSEQ multiplex PCR; TCRdb's copy has only in-frame clones and leaves some out. The sample holds roughly 92,000 clones, approximately 90% seen once. The starting material was unstimulated CD4+ T cells sorted from spleen or lymph node cells, obtained before transplant. This TCR derives from a human donor who was the organ donor for an intestinal transplant. V gene TRBV6-5 combines with J gene TRBJ1-5, with D perhaps TRBD1 (5 bases). The CDR3 here is CASSYSRGGQPQHF. The CDR3 coding sequence is TGTGCCAGCAGTTACTCGAGGGGAGGTCAGCCCCAGCATTTT.